Presented here are 23 T cell receptor beta chains from one specimen sequenced in a study of blood T cell repertoires in COVID-19. Sequencing used immunoSEQ multiplex PCR; TCRdb keeps in-frame clones, though not all of them. This table holds tens of thousands of clones, about 82% found once. Sequencing was carried out using peripheral blood. The receptors were gathered from an elderly woman with acute or convalescent COVID-19.

This chain connects TRBV12-1 to TRBJ2-3; the table names TRBD2, a call not compared with the DNA. TRBV12-1 is a recognized pseudogene. The CDR3 loop spans 19 amino acids. CDR3: CASSFARLAGGPAGDTQYF. CDR3 nucleotide sequence: TGTGCCAGCAGCTTTGCGCGTCTAGCGGGGGGCCCAGCTGGAGATACGCAGTATTTT.

Written as DNA, the CDR3 is TGTGCCAGCAGCTTAGGAGAGAGGACTCAGGCGCAGTTCTTC. Translation: CASSLGERTQAQFF. J is TRBJ2-1 and V is TRBV7-2; D is perhaps TRBD2 (5 bases). The V and J ends lost 1 base and 12 bases respectively, with 16 bases between them. The CDR3 loop spans 14 amino acids. From germline, CDR1 is SGHTA and CDR2 FQGNSA.

The rearrangement links TRBV3-1 (or the pseudogene TRBV3-2) to TRBJ2-3; TRBD2 is a possible D gene (7 bases). CDR1 and CDR2 (germline): LGHDT, YNNKEL (reference sequence). V dropped 6 bases and J dropped 2 bases, with 21 bases sitting between them. This CDR3 region has 17 residues. CDR3 bases: TGTGCCAGCAGTCCGGATGGGGCGGGGGCGATCACAGATACGCAGTATTTT. Translating it yields CASSPDGAGAITDTQYF.

The gene calls are TRBV3-1 (or the pseudogene TRBV3-2) and TRBJ1-4, with 7 nucleotides matching TRBD1. The CDR3 has 15 amino acids. Germline CDR1 reads LGHDT; CDR2 reads YNNKEL (reference sequence). V trimming: 2 bases; J trimming: 6 bases; junction bases outside the gene matches: 6. As DNA, the CDR3 is TGTGCCAGCAGCCAAAGACAGGGTGGAGATGAAAAACTGTTTTTT. It translates to CASSQRQGGDEKLFF.

This clone was detected once. This sequence joins TRBV19 and TRBJ2-1, with 8 positions matching TRBD2. This CDR3 region has 14 residues. Trimming at V came to 3 bases and at J to 4 bases, leaving 2 bases not matched to a gene. The germline V gene encodes CDR1 LNHDA and CDR2 SQIVND (reference sequence). CDR3 protein: CASSIGGAYNEQFF. In DNA form, the CDR3 reads TGTGCCAGTAGTATCGGGGGGGCATACAATGAGCAGTTCTTC.

The V gene is TRBV19, the J gene TRBJ2-2, with D perhaps TRBD1 (5 bases). Trimming took 5 bases from V and 3 from J, leaving 13 bases between them. Germline loops: CDR1 LNHDA, CDR2 SQIVND (reference sequence). The CDR3 has 15 residues. The CDR3 loop is CASSASGRDTGELFF. CDR3 DNA sequence: TGTGCCAGTAGTGCTTCGGGCAGGGACACCGGGGAGCTGTTTTTT. Filled out from reference TRBV19 and TRBJ2-2, the complete variable domain reads DGGITQSPKYLFRKEGQNVTLSCEQNLNHDAMYWYRQDPGQGLRLIYYSQIVNDFQKGDIAEGYSVSREKKESFPLTVTSAQKNPTAFYLCASSASGRDTGELFFGEGSRLTVL.

The chain is built from TRBV9 and TRBJ2-7; 12 positions match TRBD2. V shed 4 bases and J 3 bases; nucleotides not matched to a gene: 11. Germline-derived CDR1 and CDR2 are SGDLS and YYNGEE. CDR3 length: 17 amino acids. CDR3: CASSPRWTSGAVYEQYF. The CDR3 nucleotides are TGTGCCAGCAGCCCCAGATGGACTAGCGGGGCCGTCTACGAGCAGTACTTC.

V usage is TRBV7-6 and J usage is TRBJ1-4, with TRBD1 as a possible D gene (5 bases). Trimming removed 5 bases at V and 0 bases at J, with 13 bases between. Germline V lookup: CDR1 SGHVS, CDR2 FNYEAQ. The CDR3 runs 16 residues. In DNA, the CDR3 is TGTGCCAGCAGCATCGTCTACAGGACAACTAATGAAAAACTGTTTTTT. This gives the protein CASSIVYRTTNEKLFF.

The V and J genes are TRBV27 and TRBJ2-7; D is possibly TRBD2 (5 bases). V lost 8 bases and J lost 0, with 14 bases in between. CDR1 is MNHEY and CDR2 is SMNVEV in the germline V gene (reference sequence). The CDR3 is 14 amino acids. DNA for the CDR3: TGTGCCAGCGGAGGACTGCCTTCCTCCTACGAGCAGTACTTC. It specifies CASGGLPSSYEQYF.

In its sample, this clone ranks as medium-sized. The gene calls are TRBV10-3 and TRBJ2-6; D is perhaps TRBD1 (5 bases). This CDR3 contains 16 residues. Trimming left V 0 bases short and J 7 bases short, with 13 bases between. The V gene's germline CDR1 is ENHRY and CDR2 SYGVKD. CDR3 DNA: TGTGCCATCAGTGAGTCGGGCATCAGGGTAGCCAACGTCCTGACTTTC. This encodes CAISESGIRVANVLTF.

V gene TRBV6-6 combines with J gene TRBJ2-3, with 13 bases matching TRBD2. V gave up 6 bases and J gave up 2 bases; unmatched junction bases: 5. The CDR3 sequence is 16 residues long. Germline-derived CDR1 and CDR2 are MNHNY and SVGAGI (reference sequence). CDR3 DNA: TGTGCCAGCAGACGGGGGACTAGCGGGACCACAGATACGCAGTATTTT. Protein product: CASRRGTSGTTDTQYF.

This chain uses TRBV5-1 with TRBJ2-7; TRBD1 might be the D (6 bases). Germline-derived CDR1 and CDR2 are SGHRS and YFSETQ. Trimming took off 0 bases at V and 2 bases at J, with 12 bases between the two ends. The CDR3 consists of 15 residues. DNA of the CDR3: TGCGCCAGCAGCTTGGAAGGGACAAGGCCCTACGAGCAGTACTTC. Protein product: CASSLEGTRPYEQYF.

The V call is TRBV3-1 (or the pseudogene TRBV3-2), the J call TRBJ2-1; D perhaps matches TRBD2 (7 bases). Looked up from germline, CDR1 is LGHDT and CDR2 is YNNKEL (reference sequence). V shed 2 bases and J shed 5 bases, with 13 bases lying between them. This CDR3 region has 15 residues. For the CDR3, the DNA is TGTGCCAGCAGCCAACCGGGGGGCGGGGACAATGAGCAGTTCTTC. Protein sequence: CASSQPGGGDNEQFF.

The V and J genes are TRBV11-2 and TRBJ2-2; D is undetermined. CDR1 and CDR2 from the germline V gene are SGHAT and FQNNGV. This CDR3 is 15 amino acids long. V lost 1 base, J lost 0 bases, and 6 bases lay in between. CDR3 DNA: TGTGCCAGCAGCTTAGGGCCGTCGAACACCGGGGAGCTGTTTTTT. This sequence encodes CASSLGPSNTGELFF.

The chain uses TRBV30 and TRBJ1-3; 10 positions match TRBD1. CDR3 size: 16 residues. The V gene's germline CDR1 is GTSNPN and CDR2 SVGIG (reference sequence). Germline trimming cut 2 bases from V and 1 base from J; bases unmatched to any gene: 5. The CDR3 here is CAWSSGTGESGNTIYF. CDR3 DNA: TGTGCCTGGAGTTCCGGGACAGGGGAATCTGGAAACACCATATATTTT. Filled out from reference TRBV30 and TRBJ1-3, the complete variable domain reads SQTIHQWPATLVQPVGSPLSLECTVEGTSNPNLYWYRQAAGRGLQLLFYSVGIGQISSEVPQNLSASRPQDRQFILSSKKLLLSDSGFYLCAWSSGTGESGNTIYFGEGSWLTVV.

In its sample, this clone was seen once. This chain connects TRBV19 to TRBJ2-3; D unclear. CDR3 length equals 15 residues. V was trimmed by 3 bases and J by 1 base, leaving 11 bases between them. Germline loops: CDR1 LNHDA, CDR2 SQIVND (reference sequence). This CDR3 is CASSISGFGTDTQYF. DNA of the CDR3: TGTGCCAGTAGTATTTCAGGATTCGGCACAGATACGCAGTATTTT.

The table lists this clone with a few counts. The chain combines TRBV18 with TRBJ1-1, with D hard to call. The V gene lost 0 bases and the J gene lost 7 bases, with 12 bases spanning the gap. The CDR3 covers 14 residues. Per the germline V gene, CDR1 is KGHSH and CDR2 is LQKENI. CDR3 nucleotides: TGTGCCAGCTCACCACCCTCCGGAGGGAATGAAGCTTTCTTT. Amino acid sequence: CASSPPSGGNEAFF.

The V call is TRBV6-5, the J call TRBJ2-1, with TRBD2 matching over 7 bases. The V segment lost 6 bases and the J segment 4 bases; nucleotides outside the gene matches: 6. CDR1 MNHEY and CDR2 SVGAGI come from the germline V gene. The CDR3 is 14 residues long. The CDR3 bases are TGTGCCAGCAGGGCCGGACTAGTGTACAATGAGCAGTTCTTC. Its protein is CASRAGLVYNEQFF.

The chain is built from TRBV9 and TRBJ1-2; TRBD1 is a possible D gene (6 bases). The CDR3 consists of 16 residues. Trimming shortened V by 0 bases and J by 4 bases, and 16 bases separated the two germline ends. Germline V CDR1 and CDR2: SGDLS, YYNGEE. The CDR3 reads CASSVAPSDRSYGYTF. The DNA for the CDR3 is TGTGCCAGCAGCGTAGCACCCTCCGACAGGAGCTATGGCTACACCTTC.

This chain connects TRBV6-1 to TRBJ1-2, with 9 positions matching TRBD1. The CDR3 has 16 amino acids. Per the germline V gene, CDR1 is MNHNS and CDR2 is SASEGT. Trimming took 2 bases from V and 4 from J; bases not matched to a gene: 8. CDR3 loop: CASSEQGQGGSYGYTF. In DNA, the CDR3 is TGTGCCAGCAGTGAACAGGGACAGGGAGGTTCCTATGGCTACACCTTC.

The chain combines TRBV27 with TRBJ1-2; D ambiguous. Trimming cost V 0 bases and J 0 bases, with 8 bases left between them. The CDR3 contains 15 residues. Germline V gene data show CDR1 as MNHEY and CDR2 as SMNVEV (reference sequence). CDR3 region: CASSLSNVANYGYTF. CDR3 in DNA: TGTGCCAGCAGTTTATCGAACGTAGCTAACTATGGCTACACCTTC.

J is TRBJ1-1 and V is TRBV24-1, with D unresolved. The CDR3 is 14 amino acids. Per germline, CDR1 KGHDR and CDR2 SFDVKD. V was cut by 0 bases and J by 10 bases, with 14 bases left in between. The CDR3 nucleotides read TGTGCCACCAGTGATTTGCTGGCGGATTCGGGAGCTTTCTTT. Translation gives CATSDLLADSGAFF.

V is TRBV5-4 and J is TRBJ2-7; 7 bases match TRBD2. The V gene's germline CDR1 is SGHNT and CDR2 YYREEE (reference sequence). Trimming removed 0 bases from V and 2 bases from J; junction bases left unmatched: 5. The CDR3 contains 15 residues. CDR3 nucleotides: TGTGCCAGCAGCTTGGGTGCTAGCGGTGCCTACGAGCAGTACTTC. Its protein is CASSLGASGAYEQYF.